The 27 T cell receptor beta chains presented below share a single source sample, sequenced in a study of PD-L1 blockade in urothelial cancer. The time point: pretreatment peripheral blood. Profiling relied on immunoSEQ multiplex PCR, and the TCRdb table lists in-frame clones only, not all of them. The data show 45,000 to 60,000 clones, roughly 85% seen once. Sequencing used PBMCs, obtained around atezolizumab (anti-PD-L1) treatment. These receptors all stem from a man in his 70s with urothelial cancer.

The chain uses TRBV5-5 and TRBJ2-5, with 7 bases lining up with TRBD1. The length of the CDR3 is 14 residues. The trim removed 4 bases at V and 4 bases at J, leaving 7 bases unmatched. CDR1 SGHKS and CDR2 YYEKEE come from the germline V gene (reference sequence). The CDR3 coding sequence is TGTGCCAGCAGCACGCTCGACAGGGCAGAGACCCAGTACTTC. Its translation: CASSTLDRAETQYF.

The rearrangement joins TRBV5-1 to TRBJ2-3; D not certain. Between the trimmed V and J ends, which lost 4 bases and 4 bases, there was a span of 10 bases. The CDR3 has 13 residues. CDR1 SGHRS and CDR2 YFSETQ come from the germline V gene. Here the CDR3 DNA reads TGCGCCAGCAGCCTTCGAAGCGCAGATACGCAGTATTTT. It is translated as CASSLRSADTQYF.

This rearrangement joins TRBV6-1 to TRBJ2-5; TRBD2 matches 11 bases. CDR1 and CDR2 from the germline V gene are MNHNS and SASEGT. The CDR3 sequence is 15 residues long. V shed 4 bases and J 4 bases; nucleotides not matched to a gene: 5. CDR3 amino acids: CASSAGTSGAETQYF. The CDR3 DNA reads TGTGCCAGCAGTGCCGGGACTAGCGGTGCAGAGACCCAGTACTTC.

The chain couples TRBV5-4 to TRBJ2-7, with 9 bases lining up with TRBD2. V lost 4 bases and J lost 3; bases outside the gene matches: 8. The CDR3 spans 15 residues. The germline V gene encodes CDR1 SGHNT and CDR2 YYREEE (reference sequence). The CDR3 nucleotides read TGTGCCAGCAGCACCGGGACTAGCTTGAACTACGAGCAGTACTTC. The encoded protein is CASSTGTSLNYEQYF.

The chain's CDR3 is CASSPTALSQNEKLFF. Here the CDR3 DNA reads TGTGCCAGCTCACCAACAGCATTGTCCCAAAATGAAAAACTGTTTTTT. The rearrangement uses TRBV18 and TRBJ1-4, with D unclear. Germline V gives CDR1 KGHSH, CDR2 LQKENI. The CDR3 runs to 16 residues. Trimming left V 2 bases short and J 5 bases short, with 15 bases between.

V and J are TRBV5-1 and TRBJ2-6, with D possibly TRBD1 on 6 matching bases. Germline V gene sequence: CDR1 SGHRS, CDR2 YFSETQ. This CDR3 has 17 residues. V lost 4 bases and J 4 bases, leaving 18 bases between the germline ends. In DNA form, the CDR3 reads TGCGCCAGCAGCACCAGGGGCCCCTCAGCAGGGGCCAACGTCCTGACTTTC. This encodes CASSTRGPSAGANVLTF.

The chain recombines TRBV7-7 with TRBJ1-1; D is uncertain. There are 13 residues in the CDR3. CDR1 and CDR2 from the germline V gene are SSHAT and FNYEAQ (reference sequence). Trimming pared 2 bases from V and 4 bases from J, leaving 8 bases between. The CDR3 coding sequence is TGTGCCAGCAGCTTAAGTGAGGCCACTGAAGCTTTCTTT. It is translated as CASSLSEATEAFF.

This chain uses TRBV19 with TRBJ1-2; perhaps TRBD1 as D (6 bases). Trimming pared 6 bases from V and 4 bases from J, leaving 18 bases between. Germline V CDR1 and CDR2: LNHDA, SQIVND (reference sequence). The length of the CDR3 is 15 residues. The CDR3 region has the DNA TGTGCCAGTAGCGAGATCCTACAGGGTAGCTATGGCTACACCTTC. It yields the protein CASSEILQGSYGYTF.

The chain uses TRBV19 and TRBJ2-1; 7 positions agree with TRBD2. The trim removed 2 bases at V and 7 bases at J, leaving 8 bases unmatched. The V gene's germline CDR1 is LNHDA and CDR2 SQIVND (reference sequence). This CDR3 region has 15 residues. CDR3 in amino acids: CASSIRQAGQNEQFF. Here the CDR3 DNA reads TGTGCCAGTAGTATAAGACAAGCGGGGCAGAATGAGCAGTTCTTC.

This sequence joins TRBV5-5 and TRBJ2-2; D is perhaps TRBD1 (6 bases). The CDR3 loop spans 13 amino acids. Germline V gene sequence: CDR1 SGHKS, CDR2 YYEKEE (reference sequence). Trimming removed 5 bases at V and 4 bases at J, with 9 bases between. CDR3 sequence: CASRQGSTGELFF. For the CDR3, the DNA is TGTGCCAGCAGACAGGGATCCACCGGGGAGCTGTTTTTT. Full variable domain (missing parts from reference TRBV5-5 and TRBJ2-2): DAGVTQSPTHLIKTRGQQVTLRCSPISGHKSVSWYQQVLGQGPQFIFQYYEKEERGRGNFPDRFSARQFPNYSSELNVNALLLGDSALYLCASRQGSTGELFFGEGSRLTVL.

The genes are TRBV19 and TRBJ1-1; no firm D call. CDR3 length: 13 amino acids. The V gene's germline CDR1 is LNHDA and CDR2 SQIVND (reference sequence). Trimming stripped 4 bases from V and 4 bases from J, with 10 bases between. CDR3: CASSKVGSTEAFF. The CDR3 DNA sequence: TGTGCCAGTAGTAAGGTCGGGAGCACTGAAGCTTTCTTT.

Here the CDR3 reads CASSEGSNQPQHF. CDR3 coding DNA: TGTGCCAGCAGCGAGGGAAGCAATCAGCCCCAGCATTTT. V is TRBV2 and J is TRBJ1-5; D is undetermined. The CDR3 covers 13 residues. V lost 6 bases, J lost 1 base, and 7 bases lay in between. Germline V CDR1 and CDR2: SNHLY, FYNNEI.

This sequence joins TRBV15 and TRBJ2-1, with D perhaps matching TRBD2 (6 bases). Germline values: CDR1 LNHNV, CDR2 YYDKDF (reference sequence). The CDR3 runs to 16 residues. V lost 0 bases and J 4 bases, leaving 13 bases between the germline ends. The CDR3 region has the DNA TGTGCCACCAGCAGAGATCTCGGGACTTCTTACAATGAGCAGTTCTTC. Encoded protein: CATSRDLGTSYNEQFF.

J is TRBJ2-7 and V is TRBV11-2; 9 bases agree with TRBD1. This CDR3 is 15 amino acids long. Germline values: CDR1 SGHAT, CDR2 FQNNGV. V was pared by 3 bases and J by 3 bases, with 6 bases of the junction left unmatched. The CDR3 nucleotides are TGTGCCAGCAGCTTCGGACAGGGGAATTACTACGAGCAGTACTTC. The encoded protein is CASSFGQGNYYEQYF.

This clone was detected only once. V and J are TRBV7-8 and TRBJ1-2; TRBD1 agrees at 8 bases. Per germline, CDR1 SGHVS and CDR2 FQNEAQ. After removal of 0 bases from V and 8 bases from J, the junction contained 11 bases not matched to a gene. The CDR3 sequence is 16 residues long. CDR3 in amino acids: CASSLATMGQVFGYTF. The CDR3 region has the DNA TGTGCCAGCAGCTTAGCAACGATGGGACAGGTCTTCGGCTACACCTTC. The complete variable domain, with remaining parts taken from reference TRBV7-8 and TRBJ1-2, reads GAGVSQSPRYKVAKRGQDVALRCDPISGHVSLFWYQQALGQGPEFLTYFQNEAQLDKSGLPSDRFFAERPEGSVSTLKIQRTQQEDSAVYLCASSLATMGQVFGYTFGSGTRLTVV.

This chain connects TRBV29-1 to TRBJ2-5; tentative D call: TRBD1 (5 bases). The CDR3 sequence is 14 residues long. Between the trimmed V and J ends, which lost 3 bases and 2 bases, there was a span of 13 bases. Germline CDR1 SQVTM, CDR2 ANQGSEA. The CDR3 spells CSVDRQGGQETQYF. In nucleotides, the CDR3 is TGCAGCGTTGATAGGCAGGGTGGGCAAGAGACCCAGTACTTC.

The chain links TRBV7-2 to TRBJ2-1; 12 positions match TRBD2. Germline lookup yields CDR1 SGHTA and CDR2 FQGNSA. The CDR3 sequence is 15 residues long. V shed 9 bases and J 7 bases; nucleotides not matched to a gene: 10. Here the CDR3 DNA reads TGTGCCAGTACTAGACTAGCGGGAGTTCAGAATGAGCAGTTCTTC. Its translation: CASTRLAGVQNEQFF.

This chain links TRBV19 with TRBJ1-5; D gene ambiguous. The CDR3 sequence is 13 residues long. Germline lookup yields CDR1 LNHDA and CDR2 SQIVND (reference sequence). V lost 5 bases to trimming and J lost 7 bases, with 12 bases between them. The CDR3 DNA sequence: TGTGCCAGTAGTCCGGGAGGTAGGCAGCCCCAGCATTTT. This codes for CASSPGGRQPQHF.

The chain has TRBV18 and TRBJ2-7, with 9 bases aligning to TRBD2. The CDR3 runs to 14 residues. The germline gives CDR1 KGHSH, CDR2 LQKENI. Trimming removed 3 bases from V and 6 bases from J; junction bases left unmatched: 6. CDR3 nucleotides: TGTGCCAGCTCACCTAGCGGGAGATCCGCCGAGCAGTACTTC. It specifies CASSPSGRSAEQYF.

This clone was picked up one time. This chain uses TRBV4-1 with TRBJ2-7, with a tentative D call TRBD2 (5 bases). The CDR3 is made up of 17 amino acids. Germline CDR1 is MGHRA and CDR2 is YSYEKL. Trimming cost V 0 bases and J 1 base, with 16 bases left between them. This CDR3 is CASSQDDGGRTSYEQYF. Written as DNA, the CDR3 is TGCGCCAGCAGCCAAGATGACGGCGGGCGGACTTCCTACGAGCAGTACTTC.

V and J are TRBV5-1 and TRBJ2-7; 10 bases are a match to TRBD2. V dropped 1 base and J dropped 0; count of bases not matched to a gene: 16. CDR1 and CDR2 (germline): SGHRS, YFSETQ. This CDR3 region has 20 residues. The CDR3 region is CASSLSTTGVAGGISYEQYF. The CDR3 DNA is TGCGCCAGCAGCTTGTCGACGACGGGGGTAGCGGGAGGAATCTCCTACGAGCAGTACTTC.

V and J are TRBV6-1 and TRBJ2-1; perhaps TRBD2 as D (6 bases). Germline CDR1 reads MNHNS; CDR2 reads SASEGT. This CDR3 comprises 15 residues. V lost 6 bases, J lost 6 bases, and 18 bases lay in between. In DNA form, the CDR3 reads TGTGCCAGCAGCTCTATCAGGGTGGAGGGCAATGAGCAGTTCTTC. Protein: CASSSIRVEGNEQFF.

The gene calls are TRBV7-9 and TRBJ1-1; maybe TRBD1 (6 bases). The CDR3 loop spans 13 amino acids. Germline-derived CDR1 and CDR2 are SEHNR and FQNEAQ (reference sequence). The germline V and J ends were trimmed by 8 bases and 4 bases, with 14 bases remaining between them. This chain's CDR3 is CASGRGEGTEAFF. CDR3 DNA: TGTGCCAGCGGGAGGGGGGAGGGCACTGAAGCTTTCTTT.

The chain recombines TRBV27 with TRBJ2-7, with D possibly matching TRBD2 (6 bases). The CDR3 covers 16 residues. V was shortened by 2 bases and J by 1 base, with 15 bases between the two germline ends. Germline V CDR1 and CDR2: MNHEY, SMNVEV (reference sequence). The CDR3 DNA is TGTGCCAGCAGTTTAACATTGGGGACTCTGTCCTACGAGCAGTACTTC. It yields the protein CASSLTLGTLSYEQYF.

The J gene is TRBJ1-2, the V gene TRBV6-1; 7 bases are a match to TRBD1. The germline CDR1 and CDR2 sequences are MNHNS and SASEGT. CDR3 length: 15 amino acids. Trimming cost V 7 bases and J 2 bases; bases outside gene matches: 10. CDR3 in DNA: TGTGCCAGCACCTTAGACAGGGAAAAGAACTATGGCTACACCTTC. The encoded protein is CASTLDREKNYGYTF.

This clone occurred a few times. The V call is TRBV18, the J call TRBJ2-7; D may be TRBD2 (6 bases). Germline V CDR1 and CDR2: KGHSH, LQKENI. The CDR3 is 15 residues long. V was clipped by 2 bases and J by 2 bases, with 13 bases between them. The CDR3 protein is CASSPGRTKAYEQYF. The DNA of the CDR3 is TGTGCCAGCTCACCAGGGCGGACTAAAGCCTACGAGCAGTACTTC. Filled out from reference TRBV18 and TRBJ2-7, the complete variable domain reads NAGVMQNPRHLVRRRGQEARLRCSPMKGHSHVYWYRQLPEEGLKFMVYLQKENIIDESGMPKERFSAEFPKEGPSILRIQQVVRGDSAAYFCASSPGRTKAYEQYFGPGTRLTVT.

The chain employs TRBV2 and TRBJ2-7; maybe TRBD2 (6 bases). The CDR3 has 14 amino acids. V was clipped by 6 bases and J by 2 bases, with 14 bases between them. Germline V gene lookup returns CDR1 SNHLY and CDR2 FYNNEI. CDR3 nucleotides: TGTGCCAGCAGGTTGGACGGGGGAACCTACGAGCAGTACTTC. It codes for CASRLDGGTYEQYF.